One and the same sample provided the 22 T cell receptor beta chains below, sequenced in a study of immune heterogeneity within non-small cell lung tumors. TCR beta CDR3 was amplified by multiplex PCR, first round roughly 10 cycles, 32 V and 13 J primers. Each CDR3 protein gets one entry after TCRdb re-called the multiplex PCR reads with MiXCR. The table shows over 10,000 distinct CDR3 sequences, with around 22% occurring only once. Bulk tumor genomic DNA served as template, at around 600 ng per sample. The authors collected several far-apart biopsies from each primary tumor during surgery. The study cohort was described as untreated, and its members had newly diagnosed non-small cell lung cancer. They went on to have curative surgery. Input material: lung tumor tissue. These receptors all stem from a man between 60 and 75 years old with non-small cell lung cancer.

Remarks on this clonotype: One junction end disagrees with the germline gene, perhaps due to a read error. J is TRBJ1-2 and V is TRBV5-1; tentative D call: TRBD1 (5 bases). This CDR3 is 12 amino acids long. The germline V gene encodes CDR1 SGHRS and CDR2 YFSETQ. In DNA form, the CDR3 reads TGTGCCAGCAGCCCGGGGGGATATGGCTACACCTTC. Its translation is CASSPGGYGYTF.

The chain carries TRBV7-3 and TRBJ2-3; D might be TRBD2 (5 bases). V was trimmed by 5 bases and J by 6 bases, leaving 15 bases between them. The CDR3 consists of 14 residues. CDR1 is SGHTA and CDR2 is FQGTGA in the germline V gene. CDR3 in DNA: TGTGCCAGCAGCGCCAGCGGCCCCATGGATACGCAGTATTTT. Translation: CASSASGPMDTQYF.

V is TRBV5-1 and J is TRBJ2-6, with D tentatively TRBD1 (6 bases). The V gene's germline CDR1 is SGHRS and CDR2 YFSETQ. There are 18 residues in the CDR3. Trimming shortened V by 5 bases and J by 0 bases, and 18 bases separated the two germline ends. CDR3 nucleotide sequence: TGCGCCAGCAGTCGAGCACCGGGACAAAGCTCTGGGGCCAACGTCCTGACTTTC. This codes for CASSRAPGQSSGANVLTF.

This clonotype was seen a few times. The V gene is TRBV9, the J gene TRBJ2-3; 10 nucleotides agree with TRBD2. This CDR3 has 16 amino acids. Looked up from germline, CDR1 is SGDLS and CDR2 is YYNGEE. V trimming: 3 bases; J trimming: 3 bases; junction bases outside the gene matches: 7. CDR3 coding DNA: TGTGCCAGCAGCGGGGTCCAGCGGGAGGGGACAGATACGCAGTATTTT. Translating gives CASSGVQREGTDTQYF.

This clonotype rates as medium-sized. V is TRBV2 and J is TRBJ1-2, with 9 bases matching TRBD1. Germline values: CDR1 SNHLY, CDR2 FYNNEI. The CDR3 is 15 amino acids. Trimming at V came to 5 bases and at J to 4 bases, leaving 8 bases not matched to a gene. CDR3 protein: CASSTTGGVIYGYTF. For the CDR3, the DNA is TGTGCCAGCAGTACTACAGGGGGCGTAATCTATGGCTACACCTTC.

V and J are TRBV14 and TRBJ2-3; TRBD2 agrees at 7 bases. After removal of 4 bases from V and 0 bases from J, the junction contained 10 bases not matched to a gene. The CDR3 is 17 residues long. In germline, CDR1 is SGHDN, CDR2 FVKESK. The CDR3 is CASSPLGGETSTDTQYF. The CDR3 coding sequence is TGTGCCAGCAGCCCGCTGGGGGGGGAAACTAGCACAGATACGCAGTATTTT.

This clonotype was counted between two and nine times. The chain employs TRBV2 and TRBJ2-1, with 8 bases aligning to TRBD2. Germline V CDR1 and CDR2: SNHLY, FYNNEI. CDR3 size: 15 residues. Trimming cost V 3 bases and J 3 bases; bases outside gene matches: 4. The CDR3 DNA reads TGTGCCAGCAGTGAGACGGGAGGGATCTACAATGAGCAGTTCTTC. Translating it yields CASSETGGIYNEQFF.

By proportion, this clonotype is medium-sized. The J gene is TRBJ1-6, the V gene TRBV6-1; D is uncertain. Looked up from germline, CDR1 is MNHNS and CDR2 is SASEGT. V lost 6 bases to trimming and J lost 2 bases, with 14 bases between them. There are 16 residues in the CDR3. The chain's CDR3 is CASRRTENPYNSPLHF. DNA for the CDR3: TGTGCCAGCAGGAGGACGGAAAACCCCTATAATTCACCCCTCCACTTT.

This clonotype was seen only a few times. The chain carries TRBV6-1 and TRBJ1-5; D not resolved. The ends were cut back, 6 bases at V and 2 bases at J, with 14 bases in the middle. Germline CDR1 MNHNS, CDR2 SASEGT. This CDR3 is 15 amino acids long. In nucleotides, the CDR3 is TGTGCCAGCAGAGAAAGCGGACGAGGCAATCAGCCCCAGCATTTT. This translates into CASRESGRGNQPQHF.

This clonotype came up a few times. The chain employs TRBV12-3 or TRBV12-4 and TRBJ2-1; D is ambiguous. V lost 3 bases, J lost 2 bases, and 8 bases lay in between. There are 14 residues in the CDR3. CDR3 amino acids: CASSLIRAYNEQFF. DNA for the CDR3: TGTGCCAGCAGTTTGATCCGCGCCTACAATGAGCAGTTCTTC.

This clonotype is medium-sized by share. The chain couples TRBV12-3 or TRBV12-4 to TRBJ2-7; 9 bases line up with TRBD2. The trim removed 4 bases at V and 0 bases at J, leaving 4 bases unmatched. This CDR3 region has 15 residues. The CDR3 reads CASSSAGGISYEQYF. CDR3 sequence (DNA): TGTGCCAGCAGTTCAGCGGGAGGAATCTCCTACGAGCAGTACTTC.

The J gene is TRBJ2-2, the V gene TRBV5-5; 7 bases agree with TRBD1. Germline V gene lookup returns CDR1 SGHKS and CDR2 YYEKEE (reference sequence). V shed 4 bases, J shed 4 bases, and the junction held 4 bases outside the gene matches. The CDR3 totals 14 residues. CDR3 sequence: CASSQGQPTGELFF. DNA of the CDR3: TGTGCCAGCAGCCAGGGACAGCCCACCGGGGAGCTGTTTTTT.

The chain is built from TRBV20-1 and TRBJ2-4, with 8 nucleotides matching TRBD1. The length of the CDR3 is 15 residues. V lost 3 bases and J lost 7; bases outside the gene matches: 11. Germline V gene lookup returns CDR1 DFQATT and CDR2 SNEGSKA (reference sequence). CDR3 protein: CSASGTGLFGNIQYF. Here the CDR3 DNA reads TGCAGTGCTAGCGGGACAGGTCTTTTCGGCAACATTCAGTACTTC.

This clonotype is labeled medium-sized (0.01 to 0.1%). The chain joins TRBV24-1 to TRBJ2-3; D may be TRBD1 (6 bases). Germline V gives CDR1 KGHDR, CDR2 SFDVKD. This CDR3 has 16 amino acids. V lost 4 bases and J 3 bases, leaving 16 bases between the germline ends. The CDR3 nucleotides are TGTGCCACCAGTGAACCAACAGGGTCTCAGACAGATACGCAGTATTTT. It yields the protein CATSEPTGSQTDTQYF.

The chain links TRBV5-1 to TRBJ1-3; possible D gene TRBD1, 5 bases. This CDR3 has 14 residues. Germline V gene lookup returns CDR1 SGHRS and CDR2 YFSETQ. V lost 6 bases and J 0 bases, leaving 10 bases between the germline ends. The CDR3 sequence: CASTRDGSGNTIYF. The CDR3 nucleotides read TGCGCCAGCACACGGGACGGCTCTGGAAACACCATATATTTT.

A word on this clonotype: A much more abundant neighbour one base away suggests this may be a read error. The chain employs TRBV19 and TRBJ1-5; perhaps TRBD1 as D (6 bases). This CDR3 is 14 amino acids long. V was cut by 4 bases and J by 7 bases, with 14 bases left in between. Germline CDR1 reads LNHDA; CDR2 reads SQIVND (reference sequence). DNA of the CDR3: TGTGCCAGTAGTACCAAAACAGGGAAACAGCCCCAGCATTTT. Translation gives CASSTKTGKQPQHF.

This clonotype has ten or more counts. The chain joins TRBV11-3 to TRBJ1-2; no clear D gene. The CDR3 has 14 amino acids. Trimming cost V 5 bases and J 4 bases, with 14 bases left between them. Germline V gene data show CDR1 as SGHNT and CDR2 as YENEEA. This chain's CDR3 is CASSRFISGYGYTF. DNA for the CDR3: TGTGCCAGCAGCCGCTTTATAAGCGGCTATGGCTACACCTTC.

The chain joins TRBV3-1 to TRBJ1-1; no reliable D call. The CDR3 has 16 amino acids. V lost 0 bases and J lost 1, with 12 bases in between. Per germline, CDR1 LGHDT and CDR2 YNNKEL (reference sequence). The CDR3 DNA follows: TGTGCCAGCAGCCAAGAGTGGGCGGGGAGGAACACTGAAGCTTTCTTT. Protein sequence: CASSQEWAGRNTEAFF.

This clonotype was seen more than once but under ten times. V and J are TRBV15 and TRBJ2-1; TRBD2 matches 8 bases. This CDR3 is 15 amino acids long. In germline, CDR1 is LNHNV, CDR2 YYDKDF (reference sequence). After removal of 1 base from V and 8 bases from J, the junction contained 7 bases not matched to a gene. CDR3 DNA: TGTGCCACCAGCAGAGTACCGGGAGGGGGTCATGAGCAGTTCTTC. This sequence encodes CATSRVPGGGHEQFF.

Ten or more counts support this clonotype. The rearrangement joins TRBV2 to TRBJ2-7, with D tentatively TRBD1 (6 bases). The CDR3 length is 13 residues. The germline V and J ends were trimmed by 4 bases and 0 bases, with 7 bases remaining between them. CDR1 and CDR2 from the germline V gene are SNHLY and FYNNEI. CDR3 region: CASSVTGSYEQYF. CDR3 nucleotide sequence: TGTGCCAGCAGTGTGACAGGCTCCTACGAGCAGTACTTC.

Turning to this clonotype: The junction departs from the called germline gene at one end, perhaps through a read error. The chain is built from TRBV11-3 and TRBJ2-5, with 8 bases lining up with TRBD2. Germline V gives CDR1 SGHNT, CDR2 YENEEA. This CDR3 has 16 amino acids. DNA of the CDR3: TGTGTCAGCAGCCCTGGACTAGCAGAATACCAAGAGACCCAGTACTTC. Translating it yields CVSSPGLAEYQETQYF.

The rearrangement links TRBV5-1 to TRBJ1-1; TRBD1 agrees at 7 bases. Germline CDR1 reads SGHRS; CDR2 reads YFSETQ. Trimming cost V 5 bases and J 4 bases; bases outside gene matches: 8. The CDR3 is made up of 14 amino acids. CDR3 in DNA: TGCGCCAGCAGACCGGGACAGACCTCCACTGAAGCTTTCTTT. It is translated as CASRPGQTSTEAFF. The full variable domain, in which reference TRBV5-1 and TRBJ1-1 provide the parts outside the CDR3, is KAGVTQTPRYLIKTRGQQVTLSCSPISGHRSVSWYQQTPGQGLQFLFEYFSETQRNKGNFPGRFSGRQFSNSRSEMNVSTLELGDSALYLCASRPGQTSTEAFFGQGTRLTVV.